These 8 T cell receptor beta chains share one sample of origin, sequenced in a study of CD8+CD57+ T cells in acquired aplastic anemia. Both TCR beta VDJ combination and CDR3 sequence profiling were carried out. Genomic DNA was the template for this profiling. One entry per CDR3 protein results from TCRdb running MiXCR on the reads. The sample has around 160,000 distinct CDR3 sequences, roughly 43% seen once. In patients chosen for sequencing, flow cytometry had shown CD8+CD57+ cell expansion. The sample was sorted CD4+, CD8+, or CD8+CD57+ T cells (not recorded which) from PBMCs. The receptors stem from a human donor with aplastic anemia.

V gene TRBV19 combines with J gene TRBJ2-7; 7 bases agree with TRBD1. J gave up 0 bases and V 4 bases, and 3 bases lay outside the gene matches. The CDR3 is 14 residues long. The V gene's germline CDR1 is LNHDA and CDR2 SQIVND (reference sequence). CDR3 coding DNA: TGTGCCAGTAGTAAGACAGGGAGCTCCTACGAGCAGTACTTC. As protein: CASSKTGSSYEQYF.

V is TRBV5-6 and J is TRBJ2-7, with a weak D call TRBD1 (6 bases). Per the germline V gene, CDR1 is SGHDT and CDR2 is YYEEEE. The CDR3 loop spans 13 amino acids. Trimming removed 8 bases at V and 0 bases at J, with 12 bases between. DNA for the CDR3: TGTGCCAGTCGGACAGAAGACTCCTACGAGCAGTACTTC. Translated: CASRTEDSYEQYF.

This clonotype was counted only a few times. This sequence joins TRBV25-1 and TRBJ2-7; the match to TRBD1 covers 10 bases. The trim removed 3 bases at V and 4 bases at J, leaving 6 bases unmatched. Germline CDR1 is MGHDK and CDR2 is SYGVNS. There are 15 residues in the CDR3. CDR3 sequence reads: CASSDRQGAAYEQYF. The DNA for the CDR3 is TGTGCCAGCAGTGATAGACAGGGGGCGGCATACGAGCAGTACTTC.

To note about this clonotype: The CDR3 does not close with the conserved phenylalanine or tryptophan, likely indicating a read error. The V call is TRBV9, the J call TRBJ2-7; tentatively, D is TRBD1 or TRBD2 (7 bases each). Trimming removed 0 bases at V and 3 bases at J, with 13 bases between. Per germline, CDR1 SGDLS and CDR2 YYNGEE. The length of the CDR3 is 15 residues. Written as DNA, the CDR3 is TGTGCCAGCAGCGTAGCAGGGGGGGCGGACTACGAGCAGTACCTC. Its translation is CASSVAGGADYEQYL.

V and J are TRBV5-1 and TRBJ2-7; D remains unclear. V was cut by 0 bases and J by 2 bases, with 12 bases left in between. Germline CDR1 reads SGHRS; CDR2 reads YFSETQ. CDR3 length: 15 residues. CDR3 region: CASSLEAVVTYEQYF. CDR3 nucleotide sequence: TGCGCCAGCAGCTTGGAGGCAGTTGTGACCTACGAGCAGTACTTC.

At least ten counts were recorded for this clonotype. The chain couples TRBV5-1 to TRBJ2-3, with D tentatively TRBD1 (5 bases). The CDR3 contains 15 residues. V lost 5 bases and J lost 2, with 15 bases in between. The germline V gene encodes CDR1 SGHRS and CDR2 YFSETQ. The DNA for the CDR3 is TGCGCCAGCAGGCTGGTTCAGGGCGACACAGATACGCAGTATTTT. Residues: CASRLVQGDTDTQYF.

The genes are TRBV19 and TRBJ2-7; the D is unclear. Germline CDR1 is LNHDA and CDR2 is SQIVND (reference sequence). CDR3 length equals 14 residues. Trimming cost V 7 bases and J 1 base, with 14 bases left between them. CDR3 sequence: CASTLFVGSYEQYF. CDR3 bases: TGTGCCAGTACCTTATTCGTGGGTTCCTACGAGCAGTACTTC.

The rearrangement uses TRBV29-1 and TRBJ1-2; D not certain. V was trimmed by 4 bases and J by 4 bases, leaving 7 bases between them. The CDR3 is made up of 11 amino acids. Germline V lookup: CDR1 SQVTM, CDR2 ANQGSEA. The CDR3 DNA reads as TGCAGCGTTGGACCTAGCTATGGCTACACCTTC. Translating gives CSVGPSYGYTF. The complete variable domain, with remaining parts taken from reference TRBV29-1 and TRBJ1-2, reads SAVISQKPSRDICQRGTSLTIQCQVDSQVTMMFWYRQQPGQSLTLIATANQGSEATYESGFVIDKFPISRPNLTFSTLTVSNMSPEDSSIYLCSVGPSYGYTFGSGTRLTVV.